A selection of T cell receptor beta chains follows, all from one sample in a study of blood T cell repertoires in COVID-19. Some clones are missing from TCRdb's copy, which holds only in-frame ones; the method was immunoSEQ multiplex PCR. The sample lists fewer than 350,000 clones, about 88% occurring once. The sequenced material came from peripheral blood. Receptors were obtained from a woman in her 70s with COVID-19, enrolled during active disease. Both conserved end residues are part of each CDR3. A D gene is named only where the DNA matches it firmly. Not all rows give a size; the values are once, few, many and, for expanded clones, a class.

abundance	d_gene	v_gene	j_gene	CDR3nt	CDR3aa
.	.	TRBV11-2	TRBJ2-7	TGTGCCAGCAGCTTAGTAGGGGGGGCCTTGTACGAGCAGTACTTC	CASSLVGGALYEQYF
.	.	TRBV10-2	TRBJ1-2	TGCGCCACCTCCCCCCGGACAGAAGCCTTCTACAATGGCTACACCTTC	CATSPRTEAFYNGYTF
.	TRBD1	TRBV6-5	TRBJ1-3	TGTGCCAGCGGGGACAGCTCTGGAAACACCATATATTTT	CASGDSSGNTIYF
.	TRBD1	TRBV28	TRBJ2-7	TGTGCCAGCAGCCAAGCAATGACAGGGAAAATATCCTACGAGCAGTACTTC	CASSQAMTGKISYEQYF
few	.	TRBV6-5	TRBJ1-1	TGTGCCAGCAGTCAACGGTGGGGCGCGGACACTGAAGCTTTCTTT	CASSQRWGADTEAFF
.	.	TRBV6-5	TRBJ1-5	TGTGCCAGCACCACGAGACAGGCCCACAATCAGCCCCAGCATTTT	CASTTRQAHNQPQHF
few	.	TRBV29-1	TRBJ1-6	TGCAGCGTCAGGGTGAGTTCGGATTCACCCCTCCACTTT	CSVRVSSDSPLHF
few	.	TRBV4-1	TRBJ1-2	TGCGCCAGCAGCCAAGGTTCCATGGGCAGGGTTCTTAATGGCTACACCTTC	CASSQGSMGRVLNGYTF
.	TRBD1	TRBV5-4	TRBJ1-1	TGTGCCAGCAGCTCCGGACAGGGCCACCTCATGAACACTGAAGCTTTCTTT	CASSSGQGHLMNTEAFF
.	TRBD1	TRBV5-1	TRBJ2-1	TGCGCCAGCAGCTTGGAGGGACAGGAAAGCTACAATGAGCAGTTCTTC	CASSLEGQESYNEQFF
.	.	TRBV5-1	TRBJ2-5	TGCGCCAGCAGCTTGGTGACGGGGGGCTCGCAAGAGACCCAGTACTTC	CASSLVTGGSQETQYF
.	.	TRBV20-1	TRBJ1-4	TGCAGTGCTAGTTGGGGGGGTAGTGAAAAACTGTTTTTT	CSASWGGSEKLFF
.	.	TRBV5-1	TRBJ1-5	TGCGCCAGCAGCTTGGGCGGGGATAATCAGCCCCAGCATTTT	CASSLGGDNQPQHF
.	TRBD1	TRBV7-8	TRBJ1-1	TGTGCCAGCAGCTTGACAGGGAGTAACACTGAAGCTTTCTTT	CASSLTGSNTEAFF
.	.	TRBV5-1	TRBJ1-1	TGCGCCAGCAGCTTGGGGGACATTAACACTGAAGCTTTCTTT	CASSLGDINTEAFF
.	TRBD1	TRBV3-1/TRBV3-2	TRBJ2-2	TGTGCCAGCAGCTCACAGGGGACGGCCGGGGAGCTGTTTTTT	CASSSQGTAGELFF
.	.	TRBV5-1	TRBJ2-3	TGCGCCAGCAGCTTGCAGGGCACATTAGATACGCAGTATTTT	CASSLQGTLDTQYF
.	.	TRBV28	TRBJ1-4	TGTGCCAGCAGTCGCATAGGGTTCTCGGGGGAAAAACTGTTTTTT	CASSRIGFSGEKLFF
.	.	TRBV6-1	TRBJ1-4	TGTGCCAGCAGTGAAGCGTCCAGGGCGGCTGGAGAAAAACTGTTTTTT	CASSEASRAAGEKLFF
once	TRBD2	TRBV10-3	TRBJ2-1	TGTGCCACCCGGGGTAGCGGGGCTTACAATGAGCAGTTCTTC	CATRGSGAYNEQFF
.	TRBD1	TRBV6-6	TRBJ1-3	TGTGCCAGCAGTGTCCCGGGACAGGGGTATGGAAACACCATATATTTT	CASSVPGQGYGNTIYF
.	TRBD2	TRBV5-1	TRBJ2-1	TGCGCCAGCAGCTCGCCTGGACTAGCGGGGGGGTCCACCTACAATGAGCAGTTCTTC	CASSSPGLAGGSTYNEQFF
.	TRBD1	TRBV6-6	TRBJ1-1	TGTGCCAGCAGGGACAGGGGTACTGAAGCTTTCTTT	CASRDRGTEAFF
.	TRBD1	TRBV7-9	TRBJ2-1	TGTGCCAGCAGCCTTACCCCCCGGGACAGAGGGGATGAGCAGTTCTTC	CASSLTPRDRGDEQFF
.	TRBD1	TRBV19	TRBJ1-3	TGTGCCAGTAGTTTAATCTTCCGGGACAGCCGCTCTGGAAACACCATATATTTT	CASSLIFRDSRSGNTIYF
.	TRBD1	TRBV5-4	TRBJ1-5	TGTGCCAGCAGCTACCGGACAGGGGACGGGCCCAATCAGCCCCAGCATTTT	CASSYRTGDGPNQPQHF
.	TRBD2	TRBV7-2	TRBJ2-3	TGTGCCAGCAGCTTAGGGTTTAGCGGGGGCACAGATACGCAGTATTTT	CASSLGFSGGTDTQYF
once	TRBD1	TRBV29-1	TRBJ1-1	TGCAGCGTCCGACAGGGCCTCAACACTGAAGCTTTCTTT	CSVRQGLNTEAFF
.	TRBD1	TRBV19	TRBJ2-2	TGTGCCAGTAGTCCGCGGACAGGGGCGACCGGGGAGCTGTTTTTT	CASSPRTGATGELFF
.	.	TRBV5-1	TRBJ1-2	TGCGCCAGCAGCCCCGGGCCCCCTCAGGGAGGCTACACCTTC	CASSPGPPQGGYTF
.	.	TRBV10-3	TRBJ1-1	TGTGCCATCAGTGAACCGCGGGGCCTGAACACTGAAGCTTTCTTT	CAISEPRGLNTEAFF
.	TRBD1	TRBV18	TRBJ2-7	TGTGCCAGCTCACCCGGGACAGGGGGCGTCTACGAGCAGTACTTC	CASSPGTGGVYEQYF
.	TRBD1	TRBV7-2	TRBJ1-2	TGTGCCAGCAGCTTAGGGTACAGGGGGGGTTATGGCTACACCTTC	CASSLGYRGGYGYTF
.	.	TRBV7-9	TRBJ1-2	TGTGCCAGCAGCTCAGATACCAACGGGGTTTATGGCTACACCTTC	CASSSDTNGVYGYTF
.	TRBD1	TRBV2	TRBJ1-2	TGTGCCAGCAGTCGGGGACAGGGGCCTACCTATGGCTACACCTTC	CASSRGQGPTYGYTF
.	TRBD1	TRBV6-2/TRBV6-3	TRBJ1-2	TGTGCCAGCAGTGACCGACAGGGGATTAACTATGGCTACACCTTC	CASSDRQGINYGYTF
once	.	TRBV2	TRBJ2-2	TGTGCCAGCAGGTCCCGGGACACAAACACCGGGGAGCTGTTTTTT	CASRSRDTNTGELFF
.	.	TRBV18	TRBJ1-4	TGTGCCAGCTCAGTCGACACGGGAAATGAAAAACTGTTTTTT	CASSVDTGNEKLFF
many	.	TRBV2	TRBJ1-1	TGTGCCAGCAGCGAGGTAGAGAACACTGAAGCTTTCTTT	CASSEVENTEAFF
.	TRBD1	TRBV18	TRBJ2-6	TGTGCCAGCTCACCACAGACAGGGCAAGGGGCCAACGTCCTGACTTTC	CASSPQTGQGANVLTF
.	.	TRBV7-9	TRBJ1-2	TGTGCCAGCAGCACGGACAGCTTCGGCGCCTACACCTTC	CASSTDSFGAYTF
.	.	TRBV24-1	TRBJ1-4	TGTGCCACCAGGCGAGGAAAACTGTTTTTT	CATRRGKLFF
few	.	TRBV2	TRBJ1-1	TGTGCCAGCAGTGCTCGGGGCACTGAAGCTTTCTTT	CASSARGTEAFF
.	.	TRBV10-3	TRBJ2-7	TGTGCCATCAGTGACCGCTACGAGCAGTACTTC	CAISDRYEQYF
.	.	TRBV15	TRBJ1-1	TGTGCCACCAGCAGACGAGACAGTGAAGCTTTCTTT	CATSRRDSEAFF
.	TRBD1	TRBV9	TRBJ1-2	TGTGCCAGCAGCGTAGATCCGACAGGGAAAAAGGGTGGCTATGGCTACACCTTC	CASSVDPTGKKGGYGYTF
.	.	TRBV11-2	TRBJ1-1	TGTGCCAGCAGCTCAGCAGGGATGGGCACTGAAGCTTTCTTT	CASSSAGMGTEAFF
.	.	TRBV15	TRBJ1-2	TGTGCCACCAGCAGAGATTATGTGGCCAGGGACACCTACACCTTC	CATSRDYVARDTYTF
.	.	TRBV6-5	TRBJ1-2	TGTGCCAGCAGTACCCTGACGGGCTATGGCTACACCTTC	CASSTLTGYGYTF
.	TRBD1	TRBV6-5	TRBJ1-5	TGTGCCAGCAGCCCGACACAGGGGCAGCCCCAGCATTTT	CASSPTQGQPQHF
.	.	TRBV27	TRBJ2-7	TGTGCCAGCAGTCTTACCCGTGACAGCTACTACGAGCAGTACTTC	CASSLTRDSYYEQYF
.	.	TRBV3-1/TRBV3-2	TRBJ2-2	TGTGCCAGCAGCCCCTCTTCTAGGACAGTCGGGGAGCTGTTTTTT	CASSPSSRTVGELFF
.	.	TRBV7-6	TRBJ1-4	TGTGCCAGCAGCCGGACCCCGATTGGGGCAGGAGATAATGAAAAACTGTTTTTT	CASSRTPIGAGDNEKLFF
.	TRBD1	TRBV14	TRBJ2-7	TGTGCCAGCAGTCGATACCCCCTGGACAGGGAGCTCGTAGGGCAGTACTTC	CASSRYPLDRELVGQYF
.	TRBD2	TRBV19	TRBJ2-7	TGTGCCAGTAGACTAGCGGGGGGGAGCTCCTACGAGCAGTACTTC	CASRLAGGSSYEQYF
.	.	TRBV5-1	TRBJ1-6	TGCGCCAGCAGACTGAACTTAGGGGATTCACCCCTCCACTTT	CASRLNLGDSPLHF
many	TRBD1	TRBV29-1	TRBJ1-2	TGCAGCGTTACGGGACAGGCCGACTATGGCTACACCTTC	CSVTGQADYGYTF